The clone carrying this T cell receptor beta chain was observed at least ten times. What it binds is unknown. CDR1 is SQVTM and CDR2 is ANQGSEA in the germline V gene. The length of the CDR3 is 14 residues. V gave up 5 bases and J gave up 2 bases; unmatched junction bases: 8. MiXCR, applied by TCRdb to the 5' RACE reads, yields one record per CDR3 protein. The sample has 150,000 or so distinct CDR3 sequences, around 9.6% seen once. The sample is drawn from a study of CD8 T cells in ankylosing spondylitis. The study's findings and limits: Fewer than ten highly homologous variants made up a TCR beta motif, and this motif appeared characteristic of ankylosing spondylitis blood.

V usage is TRBV29-1 and J usage is TRBJ1-1, with 7 bases matching TRBD1. The material sequenced was blood, either unsorted or a sorted T cell fraction (not recorded which). The sequence derives from a female donor with ankylosing spondylitis or in good health (not recorded which). CDR3 sequence (DNA): TGCAGCGTTTGGGGACAGCAGACTAACACTGAAGCTTTCTTT. It yields the protein CSVWGQQTNTEAFF.